This record covers a single T cell receptor (beta chain). The target antigen is unknown. V lost 8 bases, J lost 8 bases, and 9 bases stayed unmatched. The germline CDR1 and CDR2 sequences are SQVTM and ANQGSEA. There are 12 residues in the CDR3. TCRdb keeps only in-frame clones here, not all; method: immunoSEQ multiplex PCR. The sample lists more than 100,000 clones, 90% seen once, with about 5% in the top ten. This specimen belongs to a study of T cell responses to AZD1222 COVID-19 vaccine. Study results and caveats: Repertoire samples came only from after the peak T cell response. Recipients of two AZD1222 doses showed rising Spike-specific TCR breadth and depth. Baseline seropositivity occurred in only six or seven AZD1222 recipients.

Sequenced material: peripheral blood, taken on day 0 of AZD1222 vaccination. The gene calls are TRBV29-1 and TRBJ1-2; 9 nucleotides match TRBD1. The sequence was collected from an adult in good health. As DNA, the CDR3 is TGCAGCACGGAACAGGGGGCGAAGGGCTACACCTTC. Its protein product is CSTEQGAKGYTF.